What follows are 20 T cell receptor beta chains derived from one specimen sequenced in a study of blood T cell repertoires in COVID-19. Using immunoSEQ multiplex PCR, the repertoire was profiled, and TCRdb retains in-frame clones only, with some absent. The top ten hold roughly 8.1% of the sample, which has more than 75,000 clones, around 88% seen once. The source material was peripheral blood. The receptors derive from a woman between 70 and 85 years old with acute or convalescent COVID-19.

This chain connects TRBV5-1 to TRBJ2-2; 7 nucleotides line up with TRBD2. The V and J ends lost 0 bases and 4 bases, in that order; junction bases with no gene match: 9. CDR3 length equals 17 residues. Germline V gene data show CDR1 as SGHRS and CDR2 as YFSETQ. Written as DNA, the CDR3 is TGCGCCAGCAGCTTGGACATCGGGGGGTCTGGCACCGGGGAGCTGTTTTTT. Translation gives CASSLDIGGSGTGELFF.

The CDR3: CASTRQGRNTEAFF. CDR3 coding DNA: TGTGCCAGCACCCGACAGGGGCGGAACACTGAAGCTTTCTTT. V gene TRBV3-1 (or the pseudogene TRBV3-2) combines with J gene TRBJ1-1; 8 bases are a match to TRBD1. After removal of 7 bases from V and 1 base from J, the junction contained 5 bases not matched to a gene. The germline V gene encodes CDR1 LGHDT and CDR2 YNNKEL (reference sequence). This CDR3 has 14 residues.

The V and J genes are TRBV10-2 and TRBJ2-1; TRBD2 aligns across 9 bases. CDR1 is WSHSY and CDR2 is SAAADI in the germline V gene. V was clipped by 5 bases and J by 5 bases; unmatched bases: 10. The CDR3 loop spans 16 amino acids. As DNA, the CDR3 is TGCGCCAGCAGTTTTTTGTGGGCGGGGGGGGACAATGAGCAGTTCTTC. Amino acids: CASSFLWAGGDNEQFF.

CDR3 in DNA: TGTGCCAGTAGTGGCTCATATGGCTACACCTTC. It codes for CASSGSYGYTF. V and J are TRBV19 and TRBJ1-2; D is unclear. The CDR3 consists of 11 residues. V was clipped by 5 bases and J by 5 bases, with 6 bases between them. The germline V gene has CDR1 LNHDA and CDR2 SQIVND (reference sequence). The full variable domain, its missing parts supplied by reference TRBV19 and TRBJ1-2, is DGGITQSPKYLFRKEGQNVTLSCEQNLNHDAMYWYRQDPGQGLRLIYYSQIVNDFQKGDIAEGYSVSREKKESFPLTVTSAQKNPTAFYLCASSGSYGYTFGSGTRLTVV.

The chain links TRBV5-1 to TRBJ2-1; a weak D match, TRBD2 (6 bases). V was shortened by 0 bases and J by 4 bases, with 11 bases between the two germline ends. The germline CDR1 and CDR2 sequences are SGHRS and YFSETQ. The CDR3 is 15 residues long. The CDR3 here is CASSLVASEYNEQFF. CDR3 DNA: TGCGCCAGCAGCTTGGTGGCTAGCGAATACAATGAGCAGTTCTTC. The full variable domain, rest sourced from reference TRBV5-1 and TRBJ2-1, is KAGVTQTPRYLIKTRGQQVTLSCSPISGHRSVSWYQQTPGQGLQFLFEYFSETQRNKGNFPGRFSGRQFSNSRSEMNVSTLELGDSALYLCASSLVASEYNEQFFGPGTRLTVL.

Here the CDR3 reads CASSGQGKADTQYF. The CDR3 DNA reads as TGTGCCAGCAGTGGACAGGGGAAGGCAGATACGCAGTATTTT. The chain links TRBV28 to TRBJ2-3; 9 nucleotides match TRBD1. V was pared by 5 bases and J by 4 bases, with 4 bases of the junction left unmatched. Looked up from germline, CDR1 is MDHEN and CDR2 is SYDVKM. This CDR3 is 14 amino acids long.

The gene calls are TRBV4-1 and TRBJ1-5; no definite D call. CDR1 and CDR2 (germline): MGHRA, YSYEKL. Trimming pared 0 bases from V and 4 bases from J, leaving 10 bases between. CDR3 length equals 15 residues. The CDR3 bases are TGCGCCAGCAGCCAAGATCATGGAGGAAATCAGCCCCAGCATTTT. Protein sequence: CASSQDHGGNQPQHF.

Only one count was recorded for this clone. This sequence joins TRBV6-1 and TRBJ2-1, with TRBD2 matching over 11 bases. Trimming took 2 bases from V and 8 from J; bases not matched to a gene: 8. CDR1 and CDR2 (germline): MNHNS, SASEGT. The CDR3 runs to 16 residues. The CDR3 reads CASSEFSGRAFDEQFF. In nucleotides, the CDR3 is TGTGCCAGCAGTGAATTTAGCGGGAGGGCGTTTGATGAGCAGTTCTTC.

The chain joins TRBV27 to TRBJ1-1; TRBD1 is a possible D gene (6 bases). CDR1 and CDR2 from the germline V gene are MNHEY and SMNVEV (reference sequence). The CDR3 runs to 14 residues. The germline V and J ends were trimmed by 6 bases and 1 base, with 12 bases remaining between them. The CDR3 protein is CASRQTGWNTEAFF. As DNA, the CDR3 is TGTGCCAGCAGACAAACAGGGTGGAACACTGAAGCTTTCTTT.

The J gene is TRBJ2-1, the V gene TRBV28; a possible D gene is TRBD1 (5 bases). V lost 8 bases to trimming and J lost 0 bases, with 17 bases between them. The CDR3 has 16 residues. Per germline, CDR1 MDHEN and CDR2 SYDVKM. The CDR3 loop is CASDGPGWGSYNEQFF. CDR3 in DNA: TGTGCCAGCGACGGTCCAGGGTGGGGCTCCTACAATGAGCAGTTCTTC.

The V and J genes are TRBV18 and TRBJ2-1; 7 bases agree with TRBD2. CDR1 KGHSH and CDR2 LQKENI come from the germline V gene. The V and J ends lost 3 bases and 1 base, in that order; junction bases with no gene match: 9. There are 17 residues in the CDR3. CDR3 protein: CASSPSPGGSSYNEQFF. CDR3 DNA: TGTGCCAGCTCACCCTCTCCGGGAGGAAGTTCCTACAATGAGCAGTTCTTC.

The chain has TRBV5-1 and TRBJ1-1; D is undetermined. CDR3 length: 13 residues. Trimming cost V 3 bases and J 2 bases, with 8 bases left between them. From germline, CDR1 is SGHRS and CDR2 YFSETQ. CDR3 protein: CASSSFSNTEAFF. The CDR3 DNA reads TGCGCCAGCAGCTCCTTTAGCAACACTGAAGCTTTCTTT.

This rearrangement joins TRBV4-1 to TRBJ1-5; TRBD1 matches 7 bases. Trimming at V came to 0 bases and at J to 2 bases, leaving 4 bases not matched to a gene. Germline assignment: CDR1 MGHRA and CDR2 YSYEKL. This CDR3 spans 16 amino acids. CDR3 sequence: CASSQDPDRGNQPQHF. The CDR3 coding sequence is TGCGCCAGCAGCCAAGATCCCGACAGGGGCAATCAGCCCCAGCATTTT.

The chain couples TRBV18 to TRBJ1-2; possibly TRBD1 for D (6 bases). This CDR3 comprises 12 residues. V gave up 6 bases and J gave up 2 bases, with 7 bases separating them. Germline assignment: CDR1 KGHSH and CDR2 LQKENI. The CDR3: CASSDSNYGYTF. In DNA form, the CDR3 reads TGTGCCAGCTCGGACAGCAACTATGGCTACACCTTC. The full variable domain, rest sourced from reference TRBV18 and TRBJ1-2, is NAGVMQNPRHLVRRRGQEARLRCSPMKGHSHVYWYRQLPEEGLKFMVYLQKENIIDESGMPKERFSAEFPKEGPSILRIQQVVRGDSAAYFCASSDSNYGYTFGSGTRLTVV.

This chain connects TRBV28 to TRBJ2-2; D is perhaps TRBD2 (6 bases). V shed 4 bases and J shed 2 bases, with 17 bases lying between them. Germline CDR1 and CDR2: MDHEN and SYDVKM. The CDR3 loop spans 17 amino acids. The CDR3 region is CASSSPGGSANTGELFF. CDR3 nucleotide sequence: TGTGCCAGCAGTTCCCCCGGGGGTAGCGCTAACACCGGGGAGCTGTTTTTT.

The chain carries TRBV5-1 and TRBJ2-3; no reliable D call. V was cut by 2 bases and J by 2 bases, with 6 bases left in between. The CDR3 is 13 residues long. Looked up from germline, CDR1 is SGHRS and CDR2 is YFSETQ. The chain's CDR3 is CASSFFSTDTQYF. Here the CDR3 DNA reads TGCGCCAGCAGCTTCTTTTCCACAGATACGCAGTATTTT. Combining the CDR3 with reference TRBV5-1 and TRBJ2-3 gives the whole variable domain KAGVTQTPRYLIKTRGQQVTLSCSPISGHRSVSWYQQTPGQGLQFLFEYFSETQRNKGNFPGRFSGRQFSNSRSEMNVSTLELGDSALYLCASSFFSTDTQYFGPGTRLTVL.

The chain joins TRBV2 to TRBJ2-2, with D possibly being TRBD1 (6 bases). Germline CDR1 SNHLY, CDR2 FYNNEI. Trimming left V 4 bases short and J 6 bases short, with 9 bases between. The CDR3 runs 13 residues. CDR3 bases: TGTGCCAGCAGTGGTCAGGGGCCCGGGGAGCTGTTTTTT. Translated: CASSGQGPGELFF.

The J gene is TRBJ1-5, the V gene TRBV6-5, with 9 positions matching TRBD1. This CDR3 contains 15 residues. Per the germline V gene, CDR1 is MNHEY and CDR2 is SVGAGI. V trimming: 6 bases; J trimming: 6 bases; junction bases outside the gene matches: 9. The chain's CDR3 is CASSGDRVMAQPQHF. Here the CDR3 DNA reads TGTGCCAGCAGCGGGGACAGGGTGATGGCTCAGCCCCAGCATTTT.

The rearrangement uses TRBV6-5 and TRBJ2-2; 8 bases match TRBD1. The V segment lost 8 bases and the J segment 5 bases; nucleotides outside the gene matches: 7. This CDR3 region has 14 residues. The germline V gene encodes CDR1 MNHEY and CDR2 SVGAGI. CDR3 DNA: TGTGCCAGCCTGAGGACAGGGATGACCGGGGAGCTGTTTTTT. Its translation: CASLRTGMTGELFF.

CDR3 in DNA: TGTGCCAGCAGTTTTTCTAGCGGGGGCCGCGAGCAGTACTTC. Amino acid sequence: CASSFSSGGREQYF. This chain connects TRBV28 to TRBJ2-7; TRBD2 matches at 10 bases. The germline CDR1 and CDR2 sequences are MDHEN and SYDVKM. The ends lost 3 bases at V and 6 bases at J; junction bases unmatched: 5. The CDR3 length is 14 residues.